One and the same sample provided the 30 T cell receptor beta chains below, sequenced in a study of OX40 agonist ivuxolimab in advanced cancers. Library preparation was by the immunoSEQ multiplex PCR assay. As stored in TCRdb, this immuneACCESS dataset retains in-frame rearrangements with V and J assigned. A fraction of the clones does not appear; measured against another copy, unresolved V genes explain less than half of the discrepancy, and the remainder lacks a known reason. In all, the sample holds fewer than 45,000 clones, and around nine tenths of those were seen once. The top ten clonotypes cover less than 15% of the sample. The material sequenced was CD4+ or CD8+ T cells sorted from blood, taken in a trial of the OX40 agonist ivuxolimab. Receptor source: an adult with an advanced solid tumor such as melanoma, head and neck, liver or kidney cancer.

This sequence joins TRBV4-1 and TRBJ1-2; D not resolved. V lost 4 bases to trimming and J lost 1 base, with 19 bases between them. The CDR3 contains 17 residues. From germline, CDR1 is MGHRA and CDR2 YSYEKL. CDR3 sequence: CASSRQESSSVNYGYTF. The DNA for the CDR3 is TGCGCCAGCAGCCGCCAAGAGTCCTCGAGTGTTAACTATGGCTACACCTTC.

The chain uses TRBV5-3 and TRBJ2-2, with D tentatively TRBD1 (6 bases). TRBV5-3 is an ORF, with its function uncertain. This CDR3 is built from 18 residues. Trimming pared 4 bases from V and 3 bases from J, leaving 22 bases between. The chain's CDR3 is CARSRDKGPRSHTGELFF. Here the CDR3 DNA reads TGTGCCAGAAGCCGGGACAAAGGACCCCGATCTCACACCGGGGAGCTGTTTTTT.

The genes are TRBV6-6 and TRBJ2-5, with D tentatively TRBD2 (5 bases). Germline CDR1 MNHNY, CDR2 SVGAGI (reference sequence). CDR3 length: 12 residues. V was shortened by 6 bases and J by 5 bases, with 10 bases between the two germline ends. The CDR3 DNA reads TGTGCCAGCAGAGGAGGCAGGGAGACCCAGTACTTC. Encoded protein: CASRGGRETQYF.

This chain joins TRBV7-2 and TRBJ2-2; TRBD2 matches 10 bases. The V gene end was trimmed by 3 bases and the J gene end by 4 bases; junction bases not matched to a gene: 2. CDR3 length: 15 amino acids. Germline V gene data show CDR1 as SGHTA and CDR2 as FQGNSA. Written as DNA, the CDR3 is TGTGCCAGCAGCTTTGGACTAGCGGTCACCGGGGAGCTGTTTTTT. As protein: CASSFGLAVTGELFF.

The rearrangement joins TRBV18 to TRBJ2-7; 8 bases agree with TRBD1. V was clipped by 3 bases and J by 6 bases; unmatched bases: 4. From germline, CDR1 is KGHSH and CDR2 LQKENI. The CDR3 has 13 amino acids. The CDR3 region is CASSPDRVGEQYF. The CDR3 DNA reads TGTGCCAGCTCACCGGACAGGGTTGGCGAGCAGTACTTC.

The chain recombines TRBV29-1 with TRBJ2-7; D is uncertain. V lost 5 bases to trimming and J lost 2 bases, with 13 bases between them. Per germline, CDR1 SQVTM and CDR2 ANQGSEA. The CDR3 contains 13 residues. This CDR3 reads CSVKGPLTYEQYF. CDR3 sequence (DNA): TGCAGCGTTAAGGGCCCCTTAACCTACGAGCAGTACTTC.

The chain has TRBV13 and TRBJ2-7; 9 bases are shared with TRBD2. The CDR3 has 14 residues. Per the germline V gene, CDR1 is PRHDT and CDR2 is FYEKMQ (reference sequence). Trimming at V came to 6 bases and at J to 5 bases, leaving 8 bases not matched to a gene. CDR3: CASRWGLAGDEQYF. The CDR3 bases are TGTGCCAGCAGATGGGGACTAGCTGGGGACGAGCAGTACTTC.

V is TRBV4-1 and J is TRBJ2-1, with a tentative D call TRBD2 (5 bases). V lost 1 base, J lost 0 bases, and 16 bases lay in between. The CDR3 is 18 residues long. In germline, CDR1 is MGHRA, CDR2 YSYEKL. The CDR3 region has the DNA TGCGCCAGCAGCCAAGCAAACCTTATAGCGTCCTCCTACAATGAGCAGTTCTTC. Its protein is CASSQANLIASSYNEQFF.

V gene TRBV18 combines with J gene TRBJ1-4; 7 nucleotides match TRBD1. Per the germline V gene, CDR1 is KGHSH and CDR2 is LQKENI. The CDR3 runs to 15 residues. Unmatched junction bases numbered 4, after V lost 3 bases and J lost 3 bases. The CDR3 loop is CASSPWTGSNEKLFF. The CDR3 nucleotides are TGTGCCAGCTCACCCTGGACAGGCTCTAATGAAAAACTGTTTTTT.

This chain uses TRBV6-5 with TRBJ2-1, with D tentatively TRBD1 (5 bases). CDR1 is MNHEY, CDR2 SVGAGI, per germline. The CDR3 has 12 residues. Trimming stripped 5 bases from V and 4 bases from J, with 6 bases between. The CDR3 sequence is CASSDSYNEQFF. CDR3 bases: TGTGCCAGCAGTGACAGTTACAATGAGCAGTTCTTC.

This chain uses TRBV5-3 with TRBJ2-1, with TRBD2 matching 11 bases. TRBV5-3 is reported as an ORF; its role is uncertain. The CDR3 is 15 amino acids. With V trimmed by 0 bases and J by 10 bases, 6 bases remained unmatched. DNA for the CDR3: TGTGCCAGAAGCTTGGTTGCGACTAGCGGGGAAGAGCAGTTCTTC. Its protein is CARSLVATSGEEQFF.

This rearrangement joins TRBV27 to TRBJ2-2; 7 bases line up with TRBD1. The CDR3 is 14 residues long. V lost 5 bases to trimming and J lost 6 bases; unmatched junction nucleotides: 6. The germline V gene has CDR1 MNHEY and CDR2 SMNVEV (reference sequence). The chain's CDR3 is CASSVKQGPGELFF. The CDR3 region has the DNA TGTGCCAGCAGTGTAAAACAGGGGCCCGGGGAGCTGTTTTTT.

This clone came up once. The V gene is TRBV6-6, the J gene TRBJ2-7; possible D gene TRBD2, 5 bases. Germline V lookup: CDR1 MNHNY, CDR2 SVGAGI (reference sequence). Trimming removed 6 bases from V and 5 bases from J, with 17 bases in between. The CDR3 consists of 14 residues. CDR3 coding DNA: TGTGCCAGCAGAACCCCCGGCCCCGGGGACGAGCAGTACTTC. Protein product: CASRTPGPGDEQYF.

The chain carries TRBV4-2 and TRBJ2-7, with 11 nucleotides matching TRBD1. The CDR3 totals 15 residues. V lost 4 bases, J lost 6 bases, and 8 bases stayed unmatched. The germline V gene encodes CDR1 LGHNA and CDR2 YNFKEQ. The CDR3 bases are TGTGCCAGCAGCCGATCGGGGACAGGGGGAGGCGAGCAGTACTTC. Translating gives CASSRSGTGGGEQYF.

In its sample, this clone was seen a few times. The chain has TRBV30 and TRBJ1-5; the D is unclear. Germline V gene lookup returns CDR1 GTSNPN and CDR2 SVGIG (reference sequence). This CDR3 contains 14 residues. The V end lost 0 bases, the J end lost 5 bases, and 11 bases lay between the germline ends. The CDR3 region has the DNA TGTGCCTGGAGTGTAGTTGGGGTGGATCAGCCCCAGCATTTT. This gives the protein CAWSVVGVDQPQHF.

The chain recombines TRBV6-5 with TRBJ2-7; maybe TRBD1 (7 bases). CDR1 is MNHEY and CDR2 is SVGAGI in the germline V gene. The CDR3 runs to 15 residues. V lost 0 bases to trimming and J lost 5 bases, with 14 bases between them. This chain's CDR3 is CASSYSAGQSHEQYF. The CDR3 region has the DNA TGTGCCAGCAGTTACTCGGCGGGACAGAGTCACGAGCAGTACTTC.

The chain's CDR3 is CASSPRSGTGLFEQYF. The CDR3, as DNA: TGTGCCAGCAGCCCCCGCTCCGGGACAGGGTTGTTCGAGCAGTACTTC. The gene calls are TRBV7-9 and TRBJ2-7; 9 bases agree with TRBD1. This CDR3 is 16 amino acids long. Germline CDR1 and CDR2: SEHNR and FQNEAQ (reference sequence). The V gene end was trimmed by 5 bases and the J gene end by 6 bases; junction bases not matched to a gene: 14.

This sequence joins TRBV5-1 and TRBJ1-2, with a weak D call TRBD1 (6 bases). This CDR3 has 16 residues. From germline, CDR1 is SGHRS and CDR2 YFSETQ. V lost 2 bases to trimming and J lost 2 bases, with 16 bases between them. Written as DNA, the CDR3 is TGCGCCAGCAGCTTTGCGGTCGGACAGATGAACTATGGCTACACCTTC. Translation gives CASSFAVGQMNYGYTF.

This chain joins TRBV25-1 and TRBJ1-6, with D perhaps matching TRBD1 (5 bases). Germline V gene lookup returns CDR1 MGHDK and CDR2 SYGVNS. The CDR3 has 16 amino acids. V dropped 0 bases and J dropped 4 bases, with 10 bases sitting between them. CDR3 region: CASSEYRAGYNSPLHF. CDR3 DNA: TGTGCCAGCAGTGAATACAGGGCAGGGTATAATTCACCCCTCCACTTT.

As regards this clone: At one end, the junction sequence differs from germline, possibly due to a read error. J is TRBJ2-1 and V is TRBV14; D is tentatively TRBD1 or TRBD2 (6 bases each). Germline V gene data show CDR1 as SGHDN and CDR2 as FVKESK. The CDR3 contains 17 residues. The DNA of the CDR3 is TGTGCCAGCAGCCAAGAGTTCGGGGGCCCCGGCGACAATGAGCAATTCTTC. Amino acid sequence: CASSQEFGGPGDNEQFF. Complete variable domain (other parts from reference TRBV14 and TRBJ2-1): EAGVTQFPSHSVIEKGQTVTLRCDPISGHDNLYWYRRVMGKEIKFLLHFVKESKQDESGMPNNRFLAERTGGTYSTLKVQPAELEDSGVYFCASSQEFGGPGDNEQFFGPGTRLTVL.

The chain couples TRBV15 to TRBJ2-7; TRBD1 aligns across 8 bases. CDR3 length equals 15 residues. Trimming cost V 4 bases and J 0 bases; bases outside gene matches: 5. The germline gives CDR1 LNHNV, CDR2 YYDKDF (reference sequence). The CDR3: CATSTTGVGSYEQYF. The DNA for the CDR3 is TGTGCCACCAGCACGACAGGGGTCGGCTCCTACGAGCAGTACTTC.

The chain links TRBV10-2 to TRBJ1-2; D unclear. The germline V gene encodes CDR1 WSHSY and CDR2 SAAADI. V was trimmed by 6 bases and J by 8 bases, leaving 7 bases between them. The CDR3 sequence is 10 residues long. The CDR3 reads CASRAGGYTF. CDR3 sequence (DNA): TGCGCCAGCAGGGCTGGAGGCTACACCTTC.

This clone was seen a single time. The chain carries TRBV19 and TRBJ2-4, with 7 positions matching TRBD2. V shed 1 base, J shed 1 base, and the junction held 4 bases outside the gene matches. This CDR3 comprises 16 residues. CDR1 and CDR2 (germline): LNHDA, SQIVND (reference sequence). The CDR3 DNA sequence: TGTGCCAGTAGTATAGCAAGCGGGAAGGCCAAAAACATTCAGTACTTC. Encoded protein: CASSIASGKAKNIQYF.

This clone was recorded a few times. V and J are TRBV6-1 and TRBJ2-1, with unresolved D. Per the germline V gene, CDR1 is MNHNS and CDR2 is SASEGT. The CDR3 is 13 residues long. Trimming stripped 0 bases from V and 10 bases from J, with 10 bases between. CDR3 sequence: CASSEAAVNEQFF. The CDR3 nucleotides are TGTGCCAGCAGTGAAGCCGCGGTCAACGAGCAGTTCTTC.

The CDR3 coding sequence is TGTGCCAGCAGCTCCGGACAGGGTGTGGGCACTGAAGCTTTCTTT. It yields the protein CASSSGQGVGTEAFF. V gene TRBV7-3 combines with J gene TRBJ1-1, with 8 bases lining up with TRBD1. Germline CDR1 reads SGHTA; CDR2 reads FQGTGA. The CDR3 extends over 15 amino acids. J lost 4 bases, V lost 4 bases, and 8 bases had no gene match. The full variable domain, its missing parts supplied by reference TRBV7-3 and TRBJ1-1, is GAGVSQTPSNKVTEKGKYVELRCDPISGHTALYWYRQSLGQGPEFLIYFQGTGAADDSGLPNDRFFAVRPEGSVSTLKIQRTERGDSAVYLCASSSGQGVGTEAFFGQGTRLTVV.

The rearrangement joins TRBV7-8 to TRBJ2-7; D possibly uses TRBD1 or TRBD2 (6 bases each). V lost 3 bases and J 2 bases, leaving 17 bases between the germline ends. CDR1 is SGHVS, CDR2 FQNEAQ, per germline. The CDR3 has 16 residues. The CDR3 reads CASSFSEGGSTYEQYF. CDR3 in DNA: TGTGCCAGCAGCTTTTCCGAGGGGGGTTCAACCTACGAGCAGTACTTC.

The chain combines TRBV5-6 with TRBJ2-3; TRBD2 agrees at 7 bases. CDR3 length equals 14 residues. CDR1 SGHDT and CDR2 YYEEEE come from the germline V gene. The J segment lost 6 bases and the V segment lost 4 bases, leaving 8 bases of the junction unmatched. CDR3 region: CASSVRGGVDTQYF. The CDR3 nucleotides read TGTGCCAGCAGCGTCCGGGGAGGGGTGGATACGCAGTATTTT.

V gene TRBV5-1 combines with J gene TRBJ1-1; tentative D call: TRBD1 (6 bases). The germline gives CDR1 SGHRS, CDR2 YFSETQ. This CDR3 is 18 amino acids long. V lost 1 base to trimming and J lost 0 bases, with 19 bases between them. CDR3 nucleotides: TGCGCCAGCAGCTTGCCCCTGCAGGGGAGGGTTATGAACACTGAAGCTTTCTTT. This codes for CASSLPLQGRVMNTEAFF.

The gene calls are TRBV9 and TRBJ2-7; 7 bases agree with TRBD1. The germline V gene encodes CDR1 SGDLS and CDR2 YYNGEE. The CDR3 loop spans 14 amino acids. Trimming cost V 0 bases and J 3 bases; bases outside gene matches: 3. The CDR3: CASSVDGQDYEQYF. Written as DNA, the CDR3 is TGTGCCAGCAGCGTAGACGGACAGGACTACGAGCAGTACTTC.

Worth noting for this clone: At one end the junction does not follow the germline gene, possibly because of a read error. The CDR3 nucleotides are TGTGCTAGCAGCACGGGACAGGGGTATGAGCAGTTCTTC. Translated: CASSTGQGYEQFF. The rearrangement uses TRBV7-7 and TRBJ2-1, with TRBD1 matching 10 bases. CDR1 and CDR2 (germline): SSHAT, FNYEAQ (reference sequence). The CDR3 sequence is 13 residues long.